These 25 T cell receptor beta chains share one sample of origin, sequenced in a study of cytomegalovirus exposure and HLA in healthy donors. PCR was performed using 60 Vbeta and 13 Jbeta primers. Assay used: immunoSEQ multiplex PCR; TCRdb lists only in-frame clones, some missing. The sample includes around 70,000 clones. Sequencing was performed on PBMCs. Receptors originate from a boy younger than 18 in good health and CMV-seronegative.

V gene TRBV2 combines with J gene TRBJ2-5; 8 nucleotides line up with TRBD2. The CDR3 has 14 residues. Germline CDR1 is SNHLY and CDR2 is FYNNEI. The V and J ends lost 10 bases and 4 bases, in that order; junction bases with no gene match: 11. The CDR3 DNA reads as TGTGCCACCTCGACCGGGACTAGAGGAGAGACCCAGTACTTC. It is translated as CATSTGTRGETQYF.

CDR3 residues: CASRPRVPETQYF. The CDR3 region has the DNA TGTGCCAGCAGACCCAGGGTACCAGAGACCCAGTACTTC. The rearrangement links TRBV6-5 to TRBJ2-5, with D possibly matching TRBD1 (5 bases). This CDR3 region has 13 residues. The V gene lost 6 bases and the J gene lost 4 bases, with 12 bases spanning the gap. The germline CDR1 and CDR2 sequences are MNHEY and SVGAGI.

The chain has TRBV10-3 and TRBJ1-2; 7 nucleotides match TRBD1. Germline V CDR1 and CDR2: ENHRY, SYGVKD. This CDR3 region has 13 residues. J was trimmed by 7 bases and V by 3 bases; bases with no gene match: 5. The CDR3 region is CAISEGGGPGYTF. The CDR3 DNA reads as TGTGCCATCAGTGAAGGAGGGGGCCCTGGCTACACCTTC.

V usage is TRBV19 and J usage is TRBJ1-5, with 9 bases that match TRBD1. The CDR3 length is 15 residues. Germline V gene lookup returns CDR1 LNHDA and CDR2 SQIVND (reference sequence). Germline trimming cut 4 bases from V and 2 bases from J; bases unmatched to any gene: 3. The DNA of the CDR3 is TGTGCCAGTAGTACTACAGGGGGCGGCAATCAGCCCCAGCATTTT. Translating gives CASSTTGGGNQPQHF.

V is TRBV9 and J is TRBJ2-7, with a weak D call TRBD2 (6 bases). V lost 2 bases, J lost 0 bases, and 12 bases lay in between. CDR1 and CDR2 from the germline V gene are SGDLS and YYNGEE. CDR3 length equals 15 residues. CDR3 region: CASSVSAGSSYEQYF. The CDR3 bases are TGTGCCAGCAGCGTTTCAGCGGGCAGCTCCTACGAGCAGTACTTC.

The chain employs TRBV4-1 and TRBJ2-1, with 12 positions matching TRBD2. This CDR3 has 15 amino acids. Trimming at V came to 3 bases and at J to 5 bases, leaving 2 bases not matched to a gene. Germline V lookup: CDR1 MGHRA, CDR2 YSYEKL. The CDR3 sequence: CASSQGLAGHNEQFF. CDR3 nucleotide sequence: TGCGCCAGCAGCCAGGGACTAGCGGGTCACAATGAGCAGTTCTTC.

The chain employs TRBV20-1 and TRBJ2-1, with a possible D match to TRBD2 (6 bases). CDR1 is DFQATT and CDR2 is SNEGSKA in the germline V gene (reference sequence). This CDR3 comprises 11 residues. Trimming removed 3 bases at V and 6 bases at J, with 6 bases between. This chain's CDR3 is CSARGGNEQFF. CDR3 coding DNA: TGCAGTGCTAGGGGAGGCAATGAGCAGTTCTTC.

The chain uses TRBV18 and TRBJ1-1; the match to TRBD1 covers 7 bases. J lost 1 base, V lost 1 base, and 3 bases had no gene match. The CDR3 sequence is 15 residues long. Germline V gene lookup returns CDR1 KGHSH and CDR2 LQKENI. This CDR3 is CASSPQTGSNTEAFF. The CDR3, as DNA: TGTGCCAGCTCACCACAGACAGGGTCGAACACTGAAGCTTTCTTT.

The chain couples TRBV7-8 to TRBJ1-1; 7 bases agree with TRBD1. Germline CDR1 and CDR2: SGHVS and FQNEAQ. J was trimmed by 10 bases and V by 5 bases; bases with no gene match: 7. There are 12 residues in the CDR3. CDR3 DNA: TGTGCCAGCAGCGTTACAGGGGATGGAGCTTTCTTT. Translating it yields CASSVTGDGAFF. Full variable domain (outside the CDR3, taken from reference TRBV7-8 and TRBJ1-1): GAGVSQSPRYKVAKRGQDVALRCDPISGHVSLFWYQQALGQGPEFLTYFQNEAQLDKSGLPSDRFFAERPEGSVSTLKIQRTQQEDSAVYLCASSVTGDGAFFGQGTRLTVV.

V is TRBV7-2 and J is TRBJ2-1; 10 bases map to TRBD2. Unmatched junction bases numbered 11, after V lost 4 bases and J lost 2 bases. The CDR3 spans 18 residues. Germline V gene data show CDR1 as SGHTA and CDR2 as FQGNSA. The CDR3 protein is CASSWGAGGQYPYNEQFF. The CDR3 DNA is TGTGCCAGCAGCTGGGGAGCGGGAGGGCAGTACCCCTACAATGAGCAGTTCTTC.

V gene TRBV7-9 combines with J gene TRBJ2-5; 7 nucleotides align to TRBD1. V gave up 3 bases and J gave up 4 bases; unmatched junction bases: 8. CDR1 SEHNR and CDR2 FQNEAQ come from the germline V gene (reference sequence). The CDR3 totals 15 residues. The CDR3: CASSFPQGLIETQYF. The CDR3 DNA follows: TGTGCCAGCAGCTTTCCACAGGGGCTGATAGAGACCCAGTACTTC. Drawing the rest from reference TRBV7-9 and TRBJ2-5, the complete variable domain is DTGVSQNPRHKITKRGQNVTFRCDPISEHNRLYWYRQTLGQGPEFLTYFQNEAQLEKSRLLSDRFSAERPKGSFSTLEIQRTEQGDSAMYLCASSFPQGLIETQYFGPGTRLLVL.

The chain employs TRBV5-1 and TRBJ2-1, with 9 positions matching TRBD2. The trim removed 3 bases at V and 2 bases at J, leaving 6 bases unmatched. CDR1 is SGHRS, CDR2 YFSETQ, per germline. There are 16 residues in the CDR3. This CDR3 is CASSSSIAGAYNEQFF. The CDR3 nucleotides read TGCGCCAGCAGCTCATCAATAGCGGGGGCCTACAATGAGCAGTTCTTC.

The V and J genes are TRBV6-1 and TRBJ2-7, with 9 bases aligning to TRBD1. The J segment lost 3 bases and the V segment lost 6 bases, leaving 9 bases of the junction unmatched. The CDR3 spans 15 residues. Germline V CDR1 and CDR2: MNHNS, SASEGT. This chain's CDR3 is CASRDAPDRGYEQYF. In DNA, the CDR3 is TGTGCCAGCAGGGACGCCCCGGACAGGGGCTACGAGCAGTACTTC.

V usage is TRBV29-1 and J usage is TRBJ2-1; TRBD2 is a possible D gene (6 bases). The CDR3 extends over 14 amino acids. Germline values: CDR1 SQVTM, CDR2 ANQGSEA. V shed 4 bases and J shed 1 base, with 11 bases lying between them. Here the CDR3 reads CSVGGRKSYNEQFF. CDR3 coding DNA: TGCAGCGTTGGTGGGAGGAAGTCCTACAATGAGCAGTTCTTC.

V and J are TRBV4-2 and TRBJ1-3; D is unresolved. The CDR3 has 17 residues. V was cut by 1 base and J by 0 bases, with 13 bases left in between. CDR1 and CDR2 (germline): LGHNA, YNFKEQ. CDR3 sequence reads: CASSQGSSPFSGNTIYF. The DNA for the CDR3 is TGTGCCAGCAGCCAAGGCAGTTCGCCTTTCTCTGGAAACACCATATATTTT.

The gene calls are TRBV7-6 and TRBJ1-1; TRBD1 might be the D (6 bases). The germline gives CDR1 SGHVS, CDR2 FNYEAQ. There are 18 residues in the CDR3. V was pared by 4 bases and J by 5 bases, with 26 bases between. For the CDR3, the DNA is TGTGCCAGCAGCTCCGTGGCCGGTGGACAGAGATTCGCTACTGAAGCTTTCTTT. As protein: CASSSVAGGQRFATEAFF.

The rearrangement joins TRBV4-1 to TRBJ1-2, with 8 nucleotides matching TRBD1. This CDR3 is 14 amino acids long. Trimming cost V 0 bases and J 5 bases; bases outside gene matches: 2. Germline CDR1 MGHRA, CDR2 YSYEKL. The CDR3 region is CASSQERTGYGYTF. The CDR3 region has the DNA TGCGCCAGCAGCCAAGAAAGGACAGGGTATGGCTACACCTTC.

The chain is built from TRBV30 and TRBJ2-7; weak D call: TRBD2 (6 bases). Germline V CDR1 and CDR2: GTSNPN, SVGIG (reference sequence). This CDR3 is built from 12 residues. Trimming took off 1 base at V and 3 bases at J, with 7 bases between the two ends. The CDR3 reads CAWSGRGYEQYF. The CDR3 region has the DNA TGTGCCTGGAGTGGGAGGGGCTACGAGCAGTACTTC. The full variable domain, in which reference TRBV30 and TRBJ2-7 provide the parts outside the CDR3, is SQTIHQWPATLVQPVGSPLSLECTVEGTSNPNLYWYRQAAGRGLQLLFYSVGIGQISSEVPQNLSASRPQDRQFILSSKKLLLSDSGFYLCAWSGRGYEQYFGPGTRLTVT.

The genes are TRBV30 and TRBJ1-1; D remains ambiguous. There are 15 residues in the CDR3. Germline lookup yields CDR1 GTSNPN and CDR2 SVGIG (reference sequence). Between the trimmed V and J ends, which lost 3 bases and 3 bases, there was a span of 17 bases. CDR3 DNA sequence: TGTGCCTGGAGGCCGGAAGGATGGGAGGACACTGAAGCTTTCTTT. The encoded protein is CAWRPEGWEDTEAFF.

V is TRBV4-1 and J is TRBJ1-2; D ambiguous. V lost 2 bases and J 6 bases, leaving 19 bases between the germline ends. There are 16 residues in the CDR3. Germline CDR1 is MGHRA and CDR2 is YSYEKL. The CDR3 reads CASSQRAGLAANGYTF. CDR3 coding DNA: TGCGCCAGCAGCCAAAGGGCTGGGCTAGCTGCCAATGGCTACACCTTC.

V is TRBV6-1 and J is TRBJ1-4; D gene uncertain. The ends were cut back, 7 bases at V and 4 bases at J, with 10 bases in the middle. Looked up from germline, CDR1 is MNHNS and CDR2 is SASEGT. This CDR3 contains 13 residues. The CDR3 nucleotides are TGTGCCAGCACCCTGGAGCTTAATGAAAAACTGTTTTTT. Protein sequence: CASTLELNEKLFF.

This rearrangement joins TRBV4-1 to TRBJ2-3; TRBD2 matches 9 bases. CDR1 and CDR2 from the germline V gene are MGHRA and YSYEKL. The CDR3 has 18 residues. The trim removed 4 bases at V and 1 base at J, leaving 12 bases unmatched. In nucleotides, the CDR3 is TGCGCCAGCAGCCCACGACTGGCTAGCGGGGTTCGCACAGATACGCAGTATTTT. It codes for CASSPRLASGVRTDTQYF.

The chain employs TRBV19 and TRBJ1-1; perhaps TRBD1 as D (5 bases). V was shortened by 5 bases and J by 1 base, with 14 bases between the two germline ends. Per the germline V gene, CDR1 is LNHDA and CDR2 is SQIVND (reference sequence). The CDR3 extends over 15 amino acids. CDR3 loop: CASSPSAGPNTEAFF. CDR3 in DNA: TGTGCCAGTAGTCCCTCAGCAGGGCCGAACACTGAAGCTTTCTTT.

The rearrangement links TRBV29-1 to TRBJ2-5; TRBD1 matches at 12 bases. CDR1 SQVTM and CDR2 ANQGSEA come from the germline V gene. V lost 4 bases and J lost 5; bases outside the gene matches: 8. There are 15 residues in the CDR3. CDR3 protein: CSVGGQGAYGETQYF. The CDR3 bases are TGCAGCGTTGGGGGACAGGGGGCTTATGGGGAGACCCAGTACTTC. Variable domain in full (rest from reference TRBV29-1 and TRBJ2-5): SAVISQKPSRDICQRGTSLTIQCQVDSQVTMMFWYRQQPGQSLTLIATANQGSEATYESGFVIDKFPISRPNLTFSTLTVSNMSPEDSSIYLCSVGGQGAYGETQYFGPGTRLLVL.

The V and J genes are TRBV19 and TRBJ2-1, with a weak D call TRBD2 (5 bases). The V and J ends lost 3 bases and 7 bases respectively, with 13 bases between them. Germline V gives CDR1 LNHDA, CDR2 SQIVND (reference sequence). The CDR3 spans 14 residues. Here the CDR3 DNA reads TGTGCCAGTAGTATCGGGGTCGAGGTGAATGAGCAGTTCTTC. It encodes CASSIGVEVNEQFF.